Shown below are 29 T cell receptor beta chains from a single sample sequenced in a study of blood T cell repertoires in COVID-19. Data came from immunoSEQ multiplex PCR; TCRdb stores just in-frame clones and leaves some out. The top ten hold around 12% of the sample, which has under 450,000 clones, approximately 88% seen once. The source material was peripheral blood. The receptors derive from a woman between 45 and 65 years old with COVID-19, enrolled during active disease.

This chain joins TRBV21-1 and TRBJ1-5; the D call of TRBD1 is as the table states it, not checked on the DNA. TRBV21-1 is a documented pseudogene. The CDR3 runs 14 residues. This CDR3 reads CASSPTQGEQPQHF. For the CDR3, the DNA is TGTGCCAGCAGCCCAACCCAGGGTGAGCAGCCCCAGCATTTT.

The CDR3 region is CASSSPDTEAFF. The DNA of the CDR3 is TGTGCCAGCAGTTCCCCCGACACTGAAGCTTTCTTT. The chain uses TRBV6-5 and TRBJ1-1; D is ambiguous. The CDR3 has 12 amino acids. Trimming pared 4 bases from V and 3 bases from J, leaving 6 bases between. Per the germline V gene, CDR1 is MNHEY and CDR2 is SVGAGI.

The chain joins TRBV30 to TRBJ2-3, with D perhaps TRBD1 (5 bases). This CDR3 spans 16 amino acids. Between the trimmed V and J ends, which lost 1 base and 5 bases, there was a span of 19 bases. Germline V gene sequence: CDR1 GTSNPN, CDR2 SVGIG (reference sequence). CDR3 in DNA: TGTGCCTGGAGTGCCCAAGGGGCCAGGGCGGAAGATACGCAGTATTTT. Protein product: CAWSAQGARAEDTQYF.

This rearrangement joins TRBV2 to TRBJ2-7; 10 bases line up with TRBD1. The CDR3 runs to 13 residues. V lost 7 bases to trimming and J lost 5 bases; unmatched junction nucleotides: 5. Per germline, CDR1 SNHLY and CDR2 FYNNEI. The chain's CDR3 is CASKGTGADEQYF. In DNA, the CDR3 is TGTGCCAGCAAGGGGACAGGGGCCGACGAGCAGTACTTC.

This sequence joins TRBV27 and TRBJ2-4, with D possibly matching TRBD1 (6 bases). The CDR3 is made up of 13 amino acids. Germline V gives CDR1 MNHEY, CDR2 SMNVEV (reference sequence). V was pared by 5 bases and J by 7 bases, with 12 bases between. As DNA, the CDR3 is TGTGCCAGCAGTCCCGGGACAAGCAACATTCAGTACTTC. Protein product: CASSPGTSNIQYF.

CDR3 residues: CASSQGTGSNTIYF. The CDR3 nucleotides read TGTGCCAGCAGCCAAGGGACAGGGTCCAACACCATATATTTT. This sequence joins TRBV3-1 (or the pseudogene TRBV3-2) and TRBJ1-3; TRBD1 matches at 8 bases. This CDR3 contains 14 residues. Germline values: CDR1 LGHDT, CDR2 YNNKEL (reference sequence). V dropped 1 base and J dropped 7; count of bases not matched to a gene: 3.

The V call is TRBV6-4, the J call TRBJ1-1, with a weak D call TRBD1 (5 bases). The length of the CDR3 is 13 residues. Looked up from germline, CDR1 is MRHNA and CDR2 is SNTAGT. Between the trimmed V and J ends, which lost 5 bases and 0 bases, there was a span of 7 bases. The CDR3 region is CASSQGMNTEAFF. CDR3 DNA: TGTGCCAGCAGTCAGGGAATGAACACTGAAGCTTTCTTT.

This clone was picked up one time. The chain links TRBV28 to TRBJ2-7, with 8 bases identical to TRBD2. Germline V gives CDR1 MDHEN, CDR2 SYDVKM. The length of the CDR3 is 14 residues. Trimming at V came to 6 bases and at J to 4 bases, leaving 8 bases not matched to a gene. As DNA, the CDR3 is TGTGCCAGCAGCCGGAGCGGGGGAGCATACGAGCAGTACTTC. Translating it yields CASSRSGGAYEQYF.

This chain links TRBV2 with TRBJ2-5, with 13 bases that match TRBD2. V shed 5 bases, J shed 4 bases, and the junction held 10 bases outside the gene matches. Germline V CDR1 and CDR2: SNHLY, FYNNEI. The CDR3 runs 17 residues. CDR3 coding DNA: TGTGCCAGCAGTCCAATTCGGACTAGCGGGGGACGAGAGACCCAGTACTTC. Translating gives CASSPIRTSGGRETQYF. The full variable domain, with the rest looked up from reference TRBV2 and TRBJ2-5, is EPEVTQTPSHQVTQMGQEVILRCVPISNHLYFYWYRQILGQKVEFLVSFYNNEISEKSEIFDDQFSVERPDGSNFTLKIRSTKLEDSAMYFCASSPIRTSGGRETQYFGPGTRLLVL.

The chain joins TRBV5-6 to TRBJ2-1; a possible D gene is TRBD2 (5 bases). The CDR3 loop spans 14 amino acids. Germline V lookup: CDR1 SGHDT, CDR2 YYEEEE. V lost 0 bases and J 7 bases, leaving 11 bases between the germline ends. Written as DNA, the CDR3 is TGTGCCAGCAGCTTGGGGACTTTCTTAAATGAGCAGTTCTTC. Protein: CASSLGTFLNEQFF.

With regard to this clone: The same CDR3 is also encoded by other DNA sequences in this sample. The chain links TRBV5-1 to TRBJ1-2, with a possible D match to TRBD1 (5 bases). This CDR3 is built from 14 residues. V shed 2 bases and J shed 0 bases, with 8 bases lying between them. The germline gives CDR1 SGHRS, CDR2 YFSETQ. CDR3 sequence: CASSLGATNYGYTF. The CDR3 DNA reads TGCGCCAGCAGCTTAGGGGCCACTAACTATGGCTACACCTTC.

This clone has a single count. The CDR3 nucleotides read TGTGCCACCAGCCCCCGGGACAGGGGGACTGAAGCTTTCTTT. Encoded protein: CATSPRDRGTEAFF. The V gene is TRBV15, the J gene TRBJ1-1; 11 bases line up with TRBD1. CDR1 and CDR2 (germline): LNHNV, YYDKDF (reference sequence). This CDR3 comprises 14 residues. Trimming removed 5 bases from V and 5 bases from J; junction bases left unmatched: 4.

The chain employs TRBV30 and TRBJ2-7; 7 nucleotides match TRBD2. The germline CDR1 and CDR2 sequences are GTSNPN and SVGIG (reference sequence). V gave up 4 bases and J gave up 3 bases; unmatched junction bases: 3. This CDR3 spans 12 amino acids. The CDR3 coding sequence is TGTGCCTGGACGGGGGGACTCTACGAGCAGTACTTC. It encodes CAWTGGLYEQYF.

V usage is TRBV13 and J usage is TRBJ1-2, with D perhaps matching TRBD1 (6 bases). The V end lost 5 bases, the J end lost 8 bases, and 18 bases lay between the germline ends. The germline V gene has CDR1 PRHDT and CDR2 FYEKMQ (reference sequence). The CDR3 extends over 14 amino acids. The CDR3 coding sequence is TGTGCCAGCAGCGGAGGTCTGGCAGGGGAAGGCTACACCTTC. Protein: CASSGGLAGEGYTF.

This rearrangement joins TRBV15 to TRBJ2-1; 7 positions match TRBD1. Losses at the gene ends were 9 bases for V and 4 bases for J; bases not matched to a gene: 15. In germline, CDR1 is LNHNV, CDR2 YYDKDF (reference sequence). The CDR3 totals 16 residues. Written as DNA, the CDR3 is TGTGCCACGGCAAAGGGATTGGGACAGAATTACAATGAGCAGTTCTTC. Translating gives CATAKGLGQNYNEQFF. Full variable domain (missing parts from reference TRBV15 and TRBJ2-1): DAMVIQNPRYQVTQFGKPVTLSCSQTLNHNVMYWYQQKSSQAPKLLFHYYDKDFNNEADTPDNFQSRRPNTSFCFLDIRSPGLGDTAMYLCATAKGLGQNYNEQFFGPGTRLTVL.

The chain couples TRBV30 to TRBJ2-3; TRBD2 is a possible D gene (6 bases). V was trimmed by 3 bases and J by 6 bases, leaving 16 bases between them. The V gene's germline CDR1 is GTSNPN and CDR2 SVGIG (reference sequence). The CDR3 covers 14 residues. CDR3 DNA sequence: TGTGCCTGGAGGAAAGAGCGGGTAGTGGATACGCAGTATTTT. This codes for CAWRKERVVDTQYF.

The chain recombines TRBV6-5 with TRBJ1-4; D unresolved. Trimming shortened V by 3 bases and J by 8 bases, and 7 bases separated the two germline ends. Germline V CDR1 and CDR2: MNHEY, SVGAGI. The CDR3 sequence is 12 residues long. The CDR3 DNA reads TGTGCCAGCAGTTATTCGGGGGAAAAACTGTTTTTT. Residues: CASSYSGEKLFF.

The chain recombines TRBV18 with TRBJ2-1, with 7 positions matching TRBD2. V lost 3 bases to trimming and J lost 2 bases; unmatched junction nucleotides: 4. This CDR3 contains 15 residues. Germline V CDR1 and CDR2: KGHSH, LQKENI. For the CDR3, the DNA is TGTGCCAGCTCACCCGAAGGGAGGGCCTACAATGAGCAGTTCTTC. This codes for CASSPEGRAYNEQFF.

The J gene is TRBJ1-2, the V gene TRBV3-1 (or the pseudogene TRBV3-2), with D possibly TRBD1 on 5 matching bases. The ends were cut back, 0 bases at V and 0 bases at J, with 17 bases in the middle. This CDR3 has 18 residues. CDR1 is LGHDT and CDR2 is YNNKEL in the germline V gene (reference sequence). In DNA, the CDR3 is TGTGCCAGCAGCCAAGAACTCCCAGGGTGGGCCTCTAACTATGGCTACACCTTC. Protein product: CASSQELPGWASNYGYTF.

The rearrangement links TRBV24-1 to TRBJ1-2; D perhaps matches TRBD1 (5 bases). The CDR3 runs to 13 residues. Looked up from germline, CDR1 is KGHDR and CDR2 is SFDVKD. The germline V and J ends were trimmed by 4 bases and 4 bases, with 9 bases remaining between them. The CDR3 protein is CATSETATYGYTF. CDR3 DNA: TGTGCCACCAGTGAGACAGCGACCTATGGCTACACCTTC.

V and J are TRBV3-1 (or the pseudogene TRBV3-2) and TRBJ1-2, with a possible D match to TRBD1 (6 bases). Trimming removed 1 base at V and 4 bases at J, with 10 bases between. The germline V gene has CDR1 LGHDT and CDR2 YNNKEL (reference sequence). This CDR3 has 14 amino acids. The CDR3 here is CASSQGGRFYGYTF. CDR3 in DNA: TGTGCCAGCAGCCAAGGGGGGCGCTTCTATGGCTACACCTTC.

In DNA, the CDR3 is TGCAGCGTTGCAGGACTAGCGGACGAGCAGTACTTC. It codes for CSVAGLADEQYF. The genes are TRBV29-1 and TRBJ2-7, with 10 bases identical to TRBD2. J lost 5 bases, V lost 4 bases, and 2 bases had no gene match. The CDR3 runs 12 residues. CDR1 and CDR2 (germline): SQVTM, ANQGSEA.

This clone came up once. The V call is TRBV5-6, the J call TRBJ1-2; the match to TRBD1 covers 8 bases. This CDR3 is built from 17 residues. CDR1 is SGHDT, CDR2 YYEEEE, per germline. V was clipped by 4 bases and J by 0 bases; unmatched bases: 11. CDR3 protein: CASSMGTGRSTNYGYTF. As DNA, the CDR3 is TGTGCCAGCAGCATGGGGACAGGCCGATCCACTAACTATGGCTACACCTTC.

This clone was counted once. The gene calls are TRBV18 and TRBJ1-1; the D is unclear. Per the germline V gene, CDR1 is KGHSH and CDR2 is LQKENI. The CDR3 has 13 amino acids. The V and J ends lost 6 bases and 5 bases respectively, with 13 bases between them. The CDR3: CASSPRQVTEAFF. The CDR3 nucleotides read TGTGCCAGCTCTCCCAGGCAGGTTACTGAAGCTTTCTTT.

This chain joins TRBV9 and TRBJ1-3; weak D call: TRBD1 (6 bases). The CDR3 runs to 16 residues. The V gene lost 2 bases and the J gene lost 2 bases, with 14 bases spanning the gap. Germline-derived CDR1 and CDR2 are SGDLS and YYNGEE. The CDR3 loop reads CASSVGGGPAGNTIYF. DNA for the CDR3: TGTGCCAGCAGCGTTGGCGGGGGGCCGGCTGGAAACACCATATATTTT.

The rearrangement links TRBV3-1 (or the pseudogene TRBV3-2) to TRBJ1-2, with 8 positions matching TRBD1. The CDR3 contains 14 residues. Looked up from germline, CDR1 is LGHDT and CDR2 is YNNKEL (reference sequence). V was clipped by 2 bases and J by 7 bases; unmatched bases: 6. The CDR3 reads CASSQISDRGGYTF. In DNA, the CDR3 is TGTGCCAGCAGCCAAATCTCTGACAGGGGTGGCTACACCTTC.

This clone was counted a few times. J is TRBJ2-7 and V is TRBV5-1; 10 nucleotides agree with TRBD1. Trimming took 4 bases from V and 1 from J; bases not matched to a gene: 2. The CDR3 has 14 amino acids. Germline V gene lookup returns CDR1 SGHRS and CDR2 YFSETQ. The CDR3 region has the DNA TGCGCCAGCAGCGGGGACAGGGGTTCCTACGAGCAGTACTTC. Its translation: CASSGDRGSYEQYF.

This clone was recorded a few times. The chain links TRBV27 to TRBJ1-4; D uncertain. CDR3 length: 12 residues. Germline CDR1 is MNHEY and CDR2 is SMNVEV (reference sequence). The V end lost 8 bases, the J end lost 6 bases, and 10 bases lay between the germline ends. In DNA, the CDR3 is TGTGCCAGCGGGAGAATTGATGAAAAACTGTTTTTT. Translated: CASGRIDEKLFF.

The CDR3 reads CASSLGGGQPQHF. In DNA form, the CDR3 reads TGTGCCAGCAGCCTCGGGGGGGGTCAGCCCCAGCATTTT. This chain uses TRBV5-6 with TRBJ1-5, with a tentative D call TRBD1 (5 bases). Germline lookup yields CDR1 SGHDT and CDR2 YYEEEE. V was pared by 4 bases and J by 6 bases, with 11 bases between. The CDR3 contains 13 residues.